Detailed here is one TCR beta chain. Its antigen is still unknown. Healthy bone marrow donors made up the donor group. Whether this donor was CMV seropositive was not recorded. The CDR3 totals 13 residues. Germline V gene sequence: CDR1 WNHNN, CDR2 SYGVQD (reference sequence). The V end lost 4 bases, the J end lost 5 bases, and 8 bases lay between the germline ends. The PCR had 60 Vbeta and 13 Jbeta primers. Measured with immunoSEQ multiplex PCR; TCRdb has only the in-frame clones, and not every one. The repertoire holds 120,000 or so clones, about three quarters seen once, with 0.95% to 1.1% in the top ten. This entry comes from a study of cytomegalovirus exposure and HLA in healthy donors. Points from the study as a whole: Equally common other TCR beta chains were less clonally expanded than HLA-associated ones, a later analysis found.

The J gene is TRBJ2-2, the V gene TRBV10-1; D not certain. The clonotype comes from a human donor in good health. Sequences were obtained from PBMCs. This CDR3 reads CASSGLGTGELFF. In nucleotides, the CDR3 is TGCGCCAGCAGTGGCCTCGGGACCGGGGAGCTGTTTTTT.